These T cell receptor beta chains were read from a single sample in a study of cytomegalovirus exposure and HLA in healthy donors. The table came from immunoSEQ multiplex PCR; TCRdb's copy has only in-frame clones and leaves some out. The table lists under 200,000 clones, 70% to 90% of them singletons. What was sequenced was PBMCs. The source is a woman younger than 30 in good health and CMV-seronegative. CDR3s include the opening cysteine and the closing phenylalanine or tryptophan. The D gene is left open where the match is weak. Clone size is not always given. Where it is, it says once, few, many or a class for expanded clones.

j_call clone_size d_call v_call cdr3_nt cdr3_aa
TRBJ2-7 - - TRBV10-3 TGTGCCATCGGCGGAAGCTACGAGCAGTACTTC CAIGGSYEQYF
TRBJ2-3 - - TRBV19 TGTGCCAGTACCTCGACCGGGAGCGCTCCTCGGTATTTT CASTSTGSAPRYF
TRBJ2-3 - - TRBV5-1 TGCGCCAGCAGCTTGGGTGAGGGCTTCACAGATACGCAGTATTTT CASSLGEGFTDTQYF
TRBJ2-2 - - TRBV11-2 TGTGCCAGCAGCTCCCACTCAGGGGAGCTGTTTTTT CASSSHSGELFF
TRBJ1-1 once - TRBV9 TGTGCCAGCAGCGTATCTGAGACTGAAGCTTTCTTT CASSVSETEAFF
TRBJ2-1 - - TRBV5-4 TGTGCCAGCAGCTTCCGGACTGCCTTGGCCAATGAGCAGTTCTTC CASSFRTALANEQFF
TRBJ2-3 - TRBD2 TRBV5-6 TGTGCCAGCAGCCTCCTACTAGCGAGGAACACAGATACGCAGTATTTT CASSLLLARNTDTQYF
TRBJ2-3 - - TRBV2 TGTGCCAGCAGCCGGGTTACTAGTAGTACAGATACGCAGTATTTT CASSRVTSSTDTQYF
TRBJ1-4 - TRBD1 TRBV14 TGTGCCAGCAGCCTCACAGGGGGCGATGAAAAACTGTTTTTT CASSLTGGDEKLFF
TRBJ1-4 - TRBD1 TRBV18 TGTGCCAGCTGTGAGGGGGCGAGGAATGAAAAACTGTTTTTT CASCEGARNEKLFF
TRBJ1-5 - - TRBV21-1 TGTGCCAGCAGCAAAGCCAACAGGGAAAGCAATCAGCCCCAGCATTTT CASSKANRESNQPQHF
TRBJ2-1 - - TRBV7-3 TGTGCCAGCAGCCCCTATGTCAGGGGATACAATGAGCAGTTCTTC CASSPYVRGYNEQFF
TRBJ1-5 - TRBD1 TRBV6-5 TGTGCCAGCAGGGGGACAGCCAGTCAGCCCCAGCATTTT CASRGTASQPQHF
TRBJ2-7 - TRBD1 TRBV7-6 TGTGCCAGCAGCCCAGGGACAGTCTACGAGCAGTACTTC CASSPGTVYEQYF
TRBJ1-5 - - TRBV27 TGTGCCAGCAGAGAGACAGCTTCGGTCAAAAATCAGCCCCAGCATTTT CASRETASVKNQPQHF
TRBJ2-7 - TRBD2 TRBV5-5 TGTGCCAGCAGCCGCGAGACTAGCGTGTTCCCCTACGAGCAGTACTTC CASSRETSVFPYEQYF
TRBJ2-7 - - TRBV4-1 TGCGCCAGCAGCCCTCCCAACCGGGATGAGCAGTACTTC CASSPPNRDEQYF